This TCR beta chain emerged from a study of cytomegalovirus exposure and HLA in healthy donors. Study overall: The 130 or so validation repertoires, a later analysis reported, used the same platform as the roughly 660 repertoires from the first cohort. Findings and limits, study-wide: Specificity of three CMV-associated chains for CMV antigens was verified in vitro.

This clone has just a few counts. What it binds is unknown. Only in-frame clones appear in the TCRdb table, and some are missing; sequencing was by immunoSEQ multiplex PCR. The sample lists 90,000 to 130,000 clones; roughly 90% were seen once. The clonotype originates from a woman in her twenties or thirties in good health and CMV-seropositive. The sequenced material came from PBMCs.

The CDR3 reads CASSSLDSVETQYF. CDR3 in DNA: TGTGCCAGCAGTTCTTTGGACTCAGTGGAGACCCAGTACTTC. The rearrangement uses TRBV28 and TRBJ2-5; D may be TRBD2 (5 bases). The CDR3 loop spans 14 amino acids. Germline V gene sequence: CDR1 MDHEN, CDR2 SYDVKM. Trimming took off 4 bases at V and 5 bases at J, with 14 bases between the two ends.